The present T cell receptor (beta chain) was sequenced within a study of blood T cell repertoires in COVID-19. From germline, CDR1 is MNHEY and CDR2 SVGAGI. The CDR3 has 14 residues. J was trimmed by 5 bases and V by 6 bases; bases with no gene match: 9. The assay was immunoSEQ multiplex PCR, and TCRdb's table has in-frame clones only and misses some. The table has 150,000 to 200,000 clones, 70% to 85% seen once. This TCR was recovered from a woman of 80 years or more with acute or convalescent COVID-19. This chain joins TRBV6-5 and TRBJ2-7; 8 nucleotides match TRBD2. The sample consisted of peripheral blood. In nucleotides, the CDR3 is TGTGCCAGCAGAGCCCTAGCGGGTGGGCACGAGCAGTACTTC. As protein: CASRALAGGHEQYF.